The rows below give T cell receptor beta chains drawn from one sample of a study of OX40 agonist ivuxolimab in advanced cancers. Libraries were prepared by immunoSEQ multiplex PCR; TCRdb keeps only in-frame clonotypes and omits some of them. The sample records 100,000 to 140,000 clones, approximately 90% being singletons. The sequenced sample was CD4+ or CD8+ T cells sorted from blood, obtained in a trial of the OX40 agonist ivuxolimab. All receptors derive from an adult with an advanced solid tumor such as melanoma, head and neck, liver or kidney cancer. Both conserved end residues are part of each CDR3. A D gene is named only where the DNA matches it firmly. Clone size is given for some rows only: seen once, a few or many times, or a class if the clone is expanded.

.	TRBD2	TRBV9	TRBJ2-5	CASSMGLAGGITETQYF	TGTGCCAGCAGCATGGGACTAGCGGGAGGTATAACGGAGACCCAGTACTTC
.	.	TRBV27	TRBJ2-7	CASSLLGANSYEQYF	TGTGCCAGCAGTTTACTAGGGGCTAACTCCTACGAGCAGTACTTC
.	TRBD1	TRBV25-1	TRBJ1-1	CASSVKTGDSMNTEAFF	TGTGCCAGCAGTGTTAAGACAGGGGACTCTATGAACACTGAAGCTTTCTTT
.	.	TRBV6-5	TRBJ1-1	CASRQGLWAFF	TGTGCCAGCAGGCAGGGGTTGTGGGCTTTCTTT
.	TRBD2	TRBV10-3	TRBJ2-2	CAISEGLGTSSTGELFF	TGTGCCATCAGTGAGGGGCTCGGGACTAGCTCCACCGGGGAGCTGTTTTTT
once	.	TRBV18	TRBJ1-1	CASSPNNLQDTEAFF	TGTGCCAGCTCACCTAACAACCTCCAGGACACTGAAGCTTTCTTT
.	TRBD1	TRBV18	TRBJ1-3	CASSPDQTGAGNTIYF	TGTGCCAGCTCACCTGACCAAACAGGGGCTGGAAACACCATATATTTT
.	.	TRBV9	TRBJ2-1	CASSPRELSYNEQFF	TGTGCCAGCAGCCCCCGGGAGCTTTCCTACAATGAGCAGTTCTTC
.	TRBD1	TRBV10-3	TRBJ1-2	CAISERKTGVNNYGYTF	TGTGCCATCAGTGAAAGAAAAACAGGGGTTAACAACTATGGCTACACCTTC
.	TRBD2	TRBV9	TRBJ2-5	CASSVDSGSETQYF	TGTGCCAGCAGCGTAGATAGCGGGAGTGAGACCCAGTACTTC
.	TRBD2	TRBV5-8	TRBJ2-1	CASNLLAGTYNEQFF	TGTGCCAGCAACCTACTAGCGGGAACCTACAATGAGCAGTTCTTC
.	TRBD1	TRBV27	TRBJ1-1	CASVSDRVLGAFF	TGTGCCAGCGTCTCCGACAGGGTCCTCGGAGCTTTCTTT
few	TRBD1	TRBV4-2	TRBJ2-6	CASSQDRTGSGANVLTF	TGTGCCAGCAGCCAAGACAGGACAGGCTCCGGGGCCAACGTCCTGACTTTC
once	.	TRBV19	TRBJ1-5	CASSIPSGMERRNQPQHF	TGTGCCAGTAGTATCCCCTCCGGTATGGAGAGACGGAATCAGCCCCAGCATTTT
.	.	TRBV21-1	TRBJ1-5	CASSKARQRNNQPQHF	TGTGCCAGCAGCAAAGCGCGGCAGAGGAACAATCAGCCCCAGCATTTT
.	.	TRBV7-9	TRBJ2-3	CASSLEGHHTDTQYF	TGTGCCAGCAGCTTAGAGGGACACCACACAGATACGCAGTATTTT
.	TRBD1	TRBV6-1	TRBJ2-7	CASSDQPGQTYEQYF	TGTGCCAGCAGCGACCAGCCGGGACAGACCTACGAGCAGTACTTC
.	.	TRBV19	TRBJ1-5	CASTSLSNQPQHF	TGTGCCAGTACTTCATTGAGCAATCAGCCCCAGCATTTT
.	TRBD2	TRBV7-6	TRBJ2-2	CASSFGLSLREGNTGELFF	TGTGCCAGCAGCTTTGGCCTTTCGTTGCGGGAGGGGAACACCGGGGAGCTGTTTTTT
.	TRBD1	TRBV5-4	TRBJ1-1	CASSTGTGEPTEAFF	TGTGCCAGCAGCACCGGGACAGGGGAGCCCACTGAAGCTTTCTTT
.	TRBD2	TRBV7-9	TRBJ2-1	CASSLDSGLAGLYNEQFF	TGTGCCAGCAGCTTGGACTCAGGACTAGCGGGACTATACAATGAGCAGTTCTTC
.	TRBD1	TRBV6-5	TRBJ2-7	CASTRTGARDEQYF	TGTGCCAGCACCCGGACAGGGGCGCGTGACGAGCAGTACTTC
once	.	TRBV5-1	TRBJ2-5	CASSPGLPETQYF	TGCGCCAGCAGCCCGGGACTGCCAGAAACCCAGTACTTC
.	TRBD1	TRBV5-4	TRBJ2-7	CASSPSGQGAYEQYF	TGTGCCAGCAGCCCAAGCGGACAGGGGGCCTACGAGCAGTACTTC
.	.	TRBV5-1	TRBJ2-3	CASSLNDNTDTQYF	TGCGCCAGCAGCTTGAATGACAACACAGATACGCAGTATTTT
.	TRBD1	TRBV7-9	TRBJ1-2	CASSLEGAPNYGYTF	TGTGCCAGCAGCTTGGAGGGGGCCCCTAACTATGGCTACACCTTC
.	.	TRBV28	TRBJ2-3	CASSSDRLTDTQYF	TGTGCCAGCAGCAGTGACCGACTCACAGATACGCAGTATTTT
.	TRBD1	TRBV5-4	TRBJ1-1	CATGTVVDTEAFF	TGTGCCACCGGGACAGTGGTCGACACTGAAGCTTTCTTT
.	TRBD1	TRBV28	TRBJ1-5	CASSRVGTGVNQPQHF	TGTGCCAGCAGTAGGGTTGGGACAGGGGTAAATCAGCCCCAGCATTTT
many	.	TRBV28	TRBJ1-2	CASSLDGRFIYGYTF	TGTGCCAGCAGTTTAGATGGCAGGTTTATTTATGGCTACACCTTC
.	TRBD2	TRBV7-8	TRBJ2-1	CASSLGGGRANNEQFF	TGTGCCAGCAGCTTAGGTGGCGGGAGGGCCAACAATGAGCAGTTCTTC
.	TRBD2	TRBV4-3	TRBJ2-7	CASSQGSPISGMIYEQYF	TGCGCCAGCAGCCAAGGTTCCCCAATAAGCGGGATGATCTACGAGCAGTACTTC
few	TRBD1	TRBV30	TRBJ1-5	CAWGGLQGNQPQHF	TGTGCCTGGGGGGGGTTACAGGGGAATCAGCCCCAGCATTTT
.	.	TRBV5-4	TRBJ1-4	CASSLEYGEKLFF	TGTGCCAGCAGCTTAGAATATGGCGAAAAACTGTTTTTT
.	TRBD2	TRBV19	TRBJ2-5	CASSTGTSGMETQYF	TGTGCCAGTAGTACCGGGACTAGCGGGATGGAGACCCAGTACTTC
.	.	TRBV2	TRBJ1-1	CASSGYAVPNTEAFF	TGTGCCAGCAGTGGATATGCGGTCCCGAACACTGAAGCTTTCTTT
once	.	TRBV5-6	TRBJ2-7	CASSPGGAAPYEQYF	TGTGCCAGCAGCCCCGGAGGAGCGGCCCCCTACGAGCAGTACTTC
.	TRBD2	TRBV7-9	TRBJ2-1	CASSFTSGRAREQFF	TGTGCCAGCAGCTTTACTAGCGGGAGGGCCCGGGAGCAGTTCTTC
.	TRBD1	TRBV2	TRBJ1-5	CASSQNRGSNQPQHF	TGTGCCAGCAGTCAAAACAGGGGTAGCAATCAGCCCCAGCATTTT
.	.	TRBV7-9	TRBJ2-3	CASSFRTGEGDTQYF	TGTGCCAGCAGCTTCCGAACGGGAGAGGGAGATACGCAGTATTTT
.	TRBD1	TRBV19	TRBJ1-5	CASSARQGVSNQPQHF	TGTGCCAGTAGTGCCCGACAGGGCGTTAGCAATCAGCCCCAGCATTTT
.	TRBD1	TRBV11-3	TRBJ2-5	CASSLGGTDQETQYF	TGTGCCAGCAGCTTAGGAGGGACAGACCAAGAGACCCAGTACTTC
.	.	TRBV6-1	TRBJ2-7	CASTREGFYEQYF	TGTGCCAGCACCAGGGAAGGGTTCTACGAGCAGTACTTC
.	TRBD1	TRBV9	TRBJ2-4	CASSVGQGIGSGFPGAKNIQYF	TGTGCCAGCAGCGTGGGACAGGGTATTGGGTCAGGGTTCCCGGGGGCCAAAAACATTCAGTACTTC
.	.	TRBV5-6	TRBJ1-2	CASSNTPQGYGYTPGPTF	TGTGCCAGCAGTAATACACCCCAGGGATATGGCTACACTCCTGGGCCAACCTTC
.	TRBD2	TRBV10-3	TRBJ2-1	CAISESAGGPPLQYEQFF	TGTGCCATCAGTGAGTCGGCGGGAGGGCCCCCCCTACAATATGAGCAGTTCTTC
.	.	TRBV30	TRBJ1-1	CAWSKAEIFEAFF	TGTGCCTGGAGTAAGGCGGAAATATTTGAAGCTTTCTTT
.	.	TRBV19	TRBJ1-3	CASSSQGLSGNTIYF	TGTGCCAGTAGTTCCCAGGGACTCTCTGGAAACACCATATATTTT
once	.	TRBV28	TRBJ2-3	CASSRAPQYF	TGTGCCAGCAGCCGAGCACCGCAGTATTTT
.	.	TRBV27	TRBJ2-7	CASSFSGLNYEQYF	TGTGCCAGCAGTTTTTCGGGGCTAAACTACGAGCAGTACTTC
few	.	TRBV4-1	TRBJ1-2	CASSPSEELYGYTF	TGCGCCAGCAGCCCAAGCGAGGAACTCTATGGCTACACCTTC
.	.	TRBV2	TRBJ1-1	CASKDGEDEAFF	TGTGCCAGCAAGGACGGGGAAGATGAAGCTTTCTTT
.	.	TRBV21-1	TRBJ1-1	CASSKGAPHRGGNTEAFF	TGTGCCAGCAGCAAAGGGGCCCCACACAGGGGCGGGAACACTGAAGCTTTCTTT
.	.	TRBV20-1	TRBJ2-1	CSLGSYNEQFF	TGCAGTCTAGGCTCCTACAATGAGCAGTTCTTC
.	.	TRBV6-5	TRBJ1-2	CASSYLSYGYTF	TGTGCCAGCAGTTACCTTTCCTATGGCTACACCTTC
.	.	TRBV19	TRBJ1-1	CASTPRTALTEAFF	TGTGCCAGTACCCCTCGGACAGCTCTTACTGAAGCTTTCTTT
.	.	TRBV9	TRBJ2-1	CASSPEGTEQFF	TGTGCCAGCAGCCCAGAGGGCACTGAGCAGTTCTTC
.	.	TRBV9	TRBJ2-5	CASSSGPGEETQYF	TGTGCCAGCAGCTCAGGCCCGGGCGAAGAGACCCAGTACTTC
.	TRBD2	TRBV7-9	TRBJ2-5	CASSPRLAGGQETQYF	TGTGCCAGCAGCCCCCGACTAGCGGGAGGTCAAGAGACCCAGTACTTC